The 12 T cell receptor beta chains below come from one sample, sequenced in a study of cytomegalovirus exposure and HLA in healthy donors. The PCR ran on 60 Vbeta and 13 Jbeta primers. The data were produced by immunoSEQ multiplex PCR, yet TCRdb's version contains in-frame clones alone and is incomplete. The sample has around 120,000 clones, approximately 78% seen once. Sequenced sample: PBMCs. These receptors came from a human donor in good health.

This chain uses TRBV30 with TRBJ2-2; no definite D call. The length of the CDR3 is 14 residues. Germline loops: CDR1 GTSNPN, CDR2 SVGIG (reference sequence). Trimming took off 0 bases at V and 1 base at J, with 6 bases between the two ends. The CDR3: CAWSVSGNTGELFF. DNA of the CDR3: TGTGCCTGGAGTGTATCAGGGAACACCGGGGAGCTGTTTTTT.

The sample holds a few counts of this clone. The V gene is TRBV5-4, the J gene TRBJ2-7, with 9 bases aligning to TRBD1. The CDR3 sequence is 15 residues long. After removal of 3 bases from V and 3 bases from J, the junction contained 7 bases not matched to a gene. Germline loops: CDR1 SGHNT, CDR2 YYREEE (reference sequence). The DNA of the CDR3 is TGTGCCAGCAGCTCATACAGGGGGCCCTTCTACGAGCAGTACTTC. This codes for CASSSYRGPFYEQYF.

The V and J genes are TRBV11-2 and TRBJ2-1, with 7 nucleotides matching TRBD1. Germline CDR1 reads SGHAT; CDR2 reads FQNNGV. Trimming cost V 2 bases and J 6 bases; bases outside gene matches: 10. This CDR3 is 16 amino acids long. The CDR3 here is CASSLTSGQFGNEQFF. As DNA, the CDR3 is TGTGCCAGCAGCTTAACTTCGGGACAGTTTGGCAATGAGCAGTTCTTC.

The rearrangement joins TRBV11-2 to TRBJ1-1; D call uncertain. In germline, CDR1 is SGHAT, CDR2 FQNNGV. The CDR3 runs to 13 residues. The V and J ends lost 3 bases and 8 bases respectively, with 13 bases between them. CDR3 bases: TGTGCCAGCAGCTTGGGCAGTCCCTCCGAAGCTTTCTTT. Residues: CASSLGSPSEAFF.

The CDR3 DNA is TGTGCCAGCAGGGGGATTCCGGGACTAGCGGGAGAGGAGCAGTACTTC. It encodes CASRGIPGLAGEEQYF. The rearrangement joins TRBV27 to TRBJ2-7, with TRBD2 identical over 14 bases. Germline V gene lookup returns CDR1 MNHEY and CDR2 SMNVEV (reference sequence). The CDR3 has 16 amino acids. V dropped 6 bases and J dropped 7; count of bases not matched to a gene: 11.

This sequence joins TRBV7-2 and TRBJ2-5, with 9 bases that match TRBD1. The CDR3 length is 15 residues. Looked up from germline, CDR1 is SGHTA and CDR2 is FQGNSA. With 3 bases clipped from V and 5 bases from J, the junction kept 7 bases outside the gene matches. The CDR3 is CASSLDRGLGETQYF. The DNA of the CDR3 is TGTGCCAGCAGCTTGGACAGGGGTTTGGGGGAGACCCAGTACTTC.

The CDR3 protein is CASSSGQASRKETQYF. In DNA form, the CDR3 reads TGCGCCAGCAGCTCCGGACAGGCCTCCCGGAAGGAGACCCAGTACTTC. The genes are TRBV5-1 and TRBJ2-5, with 7 nucleotides matching TRBD1. This CDR3 has 16 amino acids. The J segment lost 5 bases and the V segment lost 3 bases, leaving 13 bases of the junction unmatched. From germline, CDR1 is SGHRS and CDR2 YFSETQ.

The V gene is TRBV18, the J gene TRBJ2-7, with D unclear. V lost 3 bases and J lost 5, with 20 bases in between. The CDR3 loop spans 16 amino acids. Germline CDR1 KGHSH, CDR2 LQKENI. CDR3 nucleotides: TGTGCCAGCTCACCTACCCTGTTGCTGCGACACCACGAGCAGTACTTC. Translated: CASSPTLLLRHHEQYF. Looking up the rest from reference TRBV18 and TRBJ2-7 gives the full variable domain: NAGVMQNPRHLVRRRGQEARLRCSPMKGHSHVYWYRQLPEEGLKFMVYLQKENIIDESGMPKERFSAEFPKEGPSILRIQQVVRGDSAAYFCASSPTLLLRHHEQYFGPGTRLTVT.

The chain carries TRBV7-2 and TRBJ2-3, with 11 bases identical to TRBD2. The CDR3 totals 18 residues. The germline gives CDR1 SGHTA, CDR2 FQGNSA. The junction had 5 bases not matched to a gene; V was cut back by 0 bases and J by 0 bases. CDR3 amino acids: CASSLAPSGGLSTDTQYF. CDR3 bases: TGTGCCAGCAGCTTAGCGCCTAGCGGGGGGCTTAGCACAGATACGCAGTATTTT.

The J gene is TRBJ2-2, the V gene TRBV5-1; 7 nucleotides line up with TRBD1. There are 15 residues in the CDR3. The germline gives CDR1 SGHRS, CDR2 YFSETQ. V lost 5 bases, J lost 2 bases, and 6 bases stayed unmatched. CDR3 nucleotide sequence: TGCGCCAGCAGTTCAACAGGGGCCAACACCGGGGAGCTGTTTTTT. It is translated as CASSSTGANTGELFF.

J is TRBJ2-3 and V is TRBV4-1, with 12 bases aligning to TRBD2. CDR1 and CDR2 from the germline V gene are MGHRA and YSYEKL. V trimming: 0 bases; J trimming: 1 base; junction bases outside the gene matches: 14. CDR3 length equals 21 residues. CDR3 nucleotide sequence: TGCGCCAGCAGCCAAGATCGACTAGCGGGAGTTGGGGGTCGGGGCACAGATACGCAGTATTTT. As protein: CASSQDRLAGVGGRGTDTQYF.

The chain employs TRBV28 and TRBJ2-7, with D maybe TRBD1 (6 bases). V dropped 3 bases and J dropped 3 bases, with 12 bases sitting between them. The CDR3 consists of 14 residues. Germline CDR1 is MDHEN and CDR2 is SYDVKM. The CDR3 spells CASSFLGAFYEQYF. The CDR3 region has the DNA TGTGCCAGCAGTTTTCTGGGGGCGTTCTACGAGCAGTACTTC.